This TCR beta chain was profiled in a study of blood T cell repertoires in COVID-19. In the study overall: Whether acute or convalescent, the COVID-19 samples came from the United States, Italy and Spain. In each case, the material was cDNA or gDNA derived from T cells, B-cell-depleted T cells, or PBMCs.

Original methodology: The assay estimated nucleated cells by amplifying reference gene primers. The data were produced by immunoSEQ multiplex PCR, yet TCRdb's version contains in-frame clones alone and is incomplete. The V and J calls and clone size were taken over from that table, and D and trimming were inferred from the DNA. Of around 270,000 clones in the sample, about four fifths were seen once. Germline trimming cut 4 bases from V and 7 bases from J; bases unmatched to any gene: 3. The CDR3 sequence is 15 residues long. Germline V CDR1 and CDR2: SEHNR, FQNEAQ (reference sequence). This chain connects TRBV7-9 to TRBJ1-6; the match to TRBD1 covers 11 bases. Sequenced: peripheral blood. The sequence was collected from a middle-aged woman who had recovered from COVID-19. CDR3 protein: CASSWGDRGNSPLHF. For the CDR3, the DNA is TGTGCCAGCAGCTGGGGGGACAGGGGGAATTCACCCCTCCACTTT. The complete variable domain, with remaining parts taken from reference TRBV7-9 and TRBJ1-6, reads DTGVSQNPRHKITKRGQNVTFRCDPISEHNRLYWYRQTLGQGPEFLTYFQNEAQLEKSRLLSDRFSAERPKGSFSTLEIQRTEQGDSAMYLCASSWGDRGNSPLHFGNGTRLTVT.